Below, 15 T cell receptor beta chains from the same sample are listed, as sequenced in a study of T-cell memory formation after mild COVID-19. TCRdb passed the 5' RACE reads through MiXCR, listing each CDR3 protein once. The profile shows more than 150,000 distinct CDR3 sequences, 20% to 25% of them singletons. Material for sequencing was PBMCs or a T cell subset sorted from them (not recorded which). Source of these receptors: an adult woman who had mild COVID-19 (a few samples of this study predate the infection). Cell type and time point are not known.

Comment on this clonotype: Compared with germline, one end of the junction differs, possibly owing to a read error. The chain is built from TRBV7-7 and TRBJ2-7, with 10 bases matching TRBD1. Germline V lookup: CDR1 SSHAT, CDR2 FNYEAQ (reference sequence). The CDR3 sequence is 17 residues long. In DNA, the CDR3 is TGTGCTAGCAGCTTTCTGGCGACAGACAGGGGGCTGAACGAGCAGTACTTC. Translation: CASSFLATDRGLNEQYF.

This clonotype was seen a handful of times. The chain carries TRBV5-1 and TRBJ2-7; tentative D call: TRBD1 (7 bases). V lost 2 bases and J lost 0, with 15 bases in between. The CDR3 consists of 16 residues. Germline CDR1 SGHRS, CDR2 YFSETQ. The CDR3 DNA reads as TGCGCCAGCAGCTTATCCCGCGGGACAGTCTCCTACGAGCAGTACTTC. Amino acids: CASSLSRGTVSYEQYF.

The chain joins TRBV9 to TRBJ2-7; 10 bases align to TRBD2. Germline V gives CDR1 SGDLS, CDR2 YYNGEE. The V segment lost 7 bases and the J segment 3 bases; nucleotides outside the gene matches: 7. There are 14 residues in the CDR3. This CDR3 reads CASGPGLANYEQYF. The CDR3 bases are TGTGCCAGCGGTCCGGGACTAGCGAACTACGAGCAGTACTTC.

This clonotype was detected a few times. The V gene is TRBV5-1, the J gene TRBJ1-1, with D perhaps matching TRBD1 (5 bases). Trimming left V 6 bases short and J 3 bases short, with 9 bases between. The germline V gene encodes CDR1 SGHRS and CDR2 YFSETQ. The length of the CDR3 is 12 residues. The CDR3 spells CASMGDHTEAFF. As DNA, the CDR3 is TGCGCCAGCATGGGGGACCACACTGAAGCTTTCTTT.

This clonotype was recorded a few times. The chain employs TRBV12-3 or TRBV12-4 and TRBJ2-2; D may be TRBD1 (5 bases). The CDR3 has 15 amino acids. V shed 4 bases and J shed 2 bases, with 11 bases lying between them. CDR3 sequence: CASSSRQPNTGELFF. Here the CDR3 DNA reads TGTGCCAGCAGTTCGAGACAGCCCAACACCGGGGAGCTGTTTTTT.

CDR3 nucleotides: TGTGCCAGCAGTGAGGACAGGGGACATCCCTACGAGCAGTACTTC. Amino acids: CASSEDRGHPYEQYF. The chain links TRBV25-1 to TRBJ2-7; 9 bases are a match to TRBD1. The CDR3 spans 15 residues. V shed 3 bases, J shed 2 bases, and the junction held 5 bases outside the gene matches. Germline loops: CDR1 MGHDK, CDR2 SYGVNS.

The chain employs TRBV6-5 and TRBJ2-1, with D possibly called TRBD1 or TRBD2 (5 bases each). Trimming pared 6 bases from V and 10 bases from J, leaving 13 bases between. Germline CDR1 MNHEY, CDR2 SVGAGI. This CDR3 contains 12 residues. CDR3 sequence (DNA): TGTGCCAGCAGCTATTGGGACGGGGAGCAGTTCTTC. This gives the protein CASSYWDGEQFF.

This chain joins TRBV6-1 and TRBJ2-2; D unresolved. Germline assignment: CDR1 MNHNS and CDR2 SASEGT. This CDR3 contains 11 residues. Trimming left V 10 bases short and J 6 bases short, with 9 bases between. CDR3 in DNA: TGTGCCACTACACGCCCCGGGGAGCTGTTTTTT. This sequence encodes CATTRPGELFF.

The genes are TRBV29-1 and TRBJ2-1; D possibly uses TRBD1 or TRBD2 (6 bases each). Deletions cut 4 bases from V and 6 bases from J, with 10 bases between. The CDR3 is made up of 12 amino acids. CDR1 SQVTM and CDR2 ANQGSEA come from the germline V gene. CDR3: CSVVGGLNEQFF. CDR3 bases: TGCAGCGTTGTTGGGGGGCTCAATGAGCAGTTCTTC.

This clonotype came up a few times. V usage is TRBV2 and J usage is TRBJ1-2; D uncertain. V lost 5 bases and J lost 1, with 11 bases in between. The germline gives CDR1 SNHLY, CDR2 FYNNEI. The CDR3 sequence is 14 residues long. CDR3 region: CASSPAGLNYGYTF. CDR3 sequence (DNA): TGTGCCAGCAGTCCGGCGGGCCTTAACTATGGCTACACCTTC.

This chain links TRBV12-3 or TRBV12-4 with TRBJ2-5; the D gene is possibly TRBD2 (5 bases). The germline V and J ends were trimmed by 10 bases and 5 bases, with 17 bases remaining between them. The CDR3 consists of 13 residues. The CDR3 DNA follows: TGTGCCATTCTTGCGGGCCTCCGGGAGACCCAGTACTTC. Translation gives CAILAGLRETQYF.

The rearrangement links TRBV18 to TRBJ2-1; 9 positions match TRBD2. Germline trimming cut 6 bases from V and 7 bases from J; bases unmatched to any gene: 10. Per the germline V gene, CDR1 is KGHSH and CDR2 is LQKENI. CDR3 length: 15 residues. The DNA for the CDR3 is TGTGCCAGCTCGCAATTCGCGGGAGGGCCAAATGAGCAGTTCTTC. Protein product: CASSQFAGGPNEQFF.

The chain links TRBV3-1 to TRBJ1-2; D call uncertain. The length of the CDR3 is 13 residues. With 2 bases removed from V and 4 bases from J, the gap between germline ends came to 8 bases. The germline CDR1 and CDR2 sequences are LGHDT and YNNKEL (reference sequence). Here the CDR3 DNA reads TGTGCCAGCAGCCAACCCAGCAGCTATGGCTACACCTTC. This codes for CASSQPSSYGYTF.

This clonotype was counted between two and nine times. The chain has TRBV14 and TRBJ2-7; no reliable D call. Germline lookup yields CDR1 SGHDN and CDR2 FVKESK. This CDR3 has 13 residues. V was cut by 1 base and J by 10 bases, with 14 bases left in between. CDR3 nucleotides: TGTGCCAGCAGCCAAGTAATTGGAGAACCCCAGTACTTC. Translating gives CASSQVIGEPQYF.

This clonotype was recorded many times. This chain links TRBV7-9 with TRBJ2-3, with a possible D match to TRBD1 (5 bases). The CDR3 contains 16 residues. The germline gives CDR1 SEHNR, CDR2 FQNEAQ (reference sequence). V was trimmed by 4 bases and J by 2 bases, leaving 16 bases between them. The CDR3 here is CASSSQMGLHTDTQYF. Written as DNA, the CDR3 is TGTGCCAGCAGCTCCCAGATGGGGCTACACACAGATACGCAGTATTTT.